The rows below give T cell receptor beta chains drawn from one sample of a study of blood T cell repertoires in COVID-19. Clones were sequenced by immunoSEQ multiplex PCR, and TCRdb holds only the in-frame ones, with some missing. The table includes approximately 200,000 clones, 85% detected once. The sequencing input was PBMCs or T cells enriched from blood (not recorded which). The receptors stem from a middle-aged man who had recovered from COVID-19. Each CDR3 is given with its conserved first and last residue. The D gene is left open where the match is weak. Only part of the rows carry a size: once, few, many, or a class if the clone is expanded.

clone_size	j_call	d_call	v_call	cdr3_aa	cdr3_nt
-	TRBJ1-5	-	TRBV12-3/TRBV12-4	CASMGLQAPQHF	TGTGCCAGCATGGGCCTACAAGCGCCCCAGCATTTT
-	TRBJ1-2	-	TRBV2	CASSEGGGYYGYTF	TGTGCCAGCAGTGAAGGGGGGGGTTACTATGGCTACACCTTC
-	TRBJ2-5	TRBD2	TRBV4-3	CASSQDLSRGKETQYF	TGCGCCAGCAGCCAAGATCTATCGCGGGGGAAAGAGACCCAGTACTTC
-	TRBJ2-5	TRBD2	TRBV5-4	CASSSGLAPYQETQYF	TGTGCCAGCAGCTCGGGACTAGCGCCGTACCAAGAGACCCAGTACTTC
-	TRBJ2-7	-	TRBV5-1	CASSGLIEGTYEQYF	TGCGCCAGCAGCGGTCTCATAGAGGGCACCTACGAGCAGTACTTC
-	TRBJ2-7	TRBD1	TRBV5-1	CASRRQGLGYEQYF	TGCGCCAGCAGGCGACAGGGGCTCGGCTACGAGCAGTACTTC
-	TRBJ2-1	-	TRBV7-3	CASSPGGYEQFF	TGTGCCAGCAGCCCGGGGGGCTATGAGCAGTTCTTC
-	TRBJ2-2	TRBD2	TRBV28	CASSPPGLGGATGELFF	TGTGCCAGCAGCCCCCCCGGGTTGGGAGGGGCCACCGGGGAGCTGTTTTTT
-	TRBJ2-1	-	TRBV5-1	CASSLSWGQYNEQFF	TGCGCCAGCAGCTTGAGTTGGGGCCAATACAATGAGCAGTTCTTC
-	TRBJ2-7	-	TRBV5-1	CASSAGLSRYEQYF	TGCGCCAGCAGCGCGGGACTCTCACGCTACGAGCAGTACTTC
-	TRBJ1-5	-	TRBV15	CATSSSNSGDQPQHF	TGTGCCACCAGCAGTAGTAATTCAGGGGATCAGCCCCAGCATTTT
-	TRBJ2-2	-	TRBV12-5	CASGPPGFAGELFF	TGTGCTAGTGGTCCCCCGGGGTTTGCCGGGGAGCTGTTTTTT
-	TRBJ2-7	TRBD2	TRBV3-1/TRBV3-2	CASSRGALAGGFSEQYF	TGTGCCAGCAGCCGCGGCGCCCTAGCGGGAGGATTCTCGGAGCAGTACTTC
-	TRBJ2-7	-	TRBV24-1	CATSDSTDSYEQYF	TGTGCCACCAGTGATTCGACAGACTCCTACGAGCAGTACTTC
-	TRBJ2-1	TRBD2	TRBV12-5	CASGLEASGRIDEQFF	TGTGCTAGTGGTTTGGAGGCTAGCGGGAGAATTGATGAGCAGTTCTTC
-	TRBJ2-7	TRBD2	TRBV6-5	CASSFGGSYEQYF	TGTGCCAGCAGTTTCGGGGGGTCCTACGAGCAGTACTTC
-	TRBJ2-7	TRBD2	TRBV4-2	CASSQAGLAVYEQYF	TGTGCCAGCAGCCAGGCGGGACTAGCGGTCTACGAGCAGTACTTC
-	TRBJ2-4	TRBD2	TRBV24-1	CATSSGGALGKNIQYF	TGTGCCACCAGTTCGGGAGGGGCATTAGGCAAAAACATTCAGTACTTC
once	TRBJ2-5	-	TRBV29-1	CSVGGQQETQYF	TGCAGCGTTGGGGGACAACAAGAGACCCAGTACTTC
-	TRBJ2-3	TRBD1	TRBV19	CASIGTGVDTQYF	TGTGCCAGTATTGGGACAGGGGTGGATACGCAGTATTTT
few	TRBJ2-7	TRBD1	TRBV11-3	CASSLRDRAPYEQYF	TGTGCCAGCAGCCTAAGGGACAGGGCACCCTACGAGCAGTACTTC
-	TRBJ2-1	-	TRBV9	CASSAGTAFRRPGNEQFF	TGTGCCAGCAGCGCCGGGACTGCCTTCCGGAGGCCTGGCAATGAGCAGTTCTTC
-	TRBJ2-1	-	TRBV6-6	CASTTAGAPHNEQFF	TGTGCCAGCACCACCGCGGGGGCTCCTCACAATGAGCAGTTCTTC
-	TRBJ1-1	TRBD1	TRBV30	CAWSVGTAPEAFF	TGTGCCTGGAGTGTAGGGACAGCCCCTGAAGCTTTCTTT
-	TRBJ2-7	TRBD2	TRBV7-2	CASSFPIAGEVVYEQYF	TGTGCCAGCAGCTTTCCTATAGCGGGAGAGGTGGTCTACGAGCAGTACTTC
-	TRBJ2-5	TRBD2	TRBV3-1/TRBV3-2	CASSPWIAGGVGETQYF	TGTGCCAGCAGCCCGTGGATAGCGGGAGGAGTAGGGGAGACCCAGTACTTC
-	TRBJ1-1	-	TRBV12-3/TRBV12-4	CASGRDMNTEAFF	TGTGCCAGCGGCAGGGATATGAACACTGAAGCTTTCTTT
-	TRBJ2-2	-	TRBV24-1	CATTDSTNTGELFF	TGTGCCACCACGGACAGTACGAACACCGGGGAGCTGTTTTTT
-	TRBJ2-3	TRBD2	TRBV4-1	CASSQDRLAGSTDTQYF	TGCGCCAGCAGCCAAGACCGACTAGCGGGTTCCACAGATACGCAGTATTTT
-	TRBJ2-1	-	TRBV4-2	CASSQGWEVHDEQFF	TGTGCCAGCAGCCAAGGCTGGGAGGTCCACGATGAGCAGTTCTTC
few	TRBJ1-5	-	TRBV30	CAWSFTGYSNQPQHF	TGTGCCTGGAGTTTTACAGGGTATAGCAATCAGCCCCAGCATTTT
-	TRBJ1-3	-	TRBV19	CASSTILSSGNTIYF	TGTGCCAGTAGCACCATCCTGAGCTCTGGAAACACCATATATTTT
-	TRBJ1-4	-	TRBV6-5	CASSYEQGTNEKLFF	TGTGCCAGCAGTTACGAACAGGGTACTAATGAAAAACTGTTTTTT
-	TRBJ2-3	TRBD1	TRBV3-1/TRBV3-2	CASSPRGDRGTDTQYF	TGTGCCAGCAGCCCAAGGGGGGACAGGGGCACAGATACGCAGTATTTT
-	TRBJ2-6	-	TRBV7-6	CASSPRVSSGANVLTF	TGTGCCAGCAGCCCCCGGGTCAGCTCTGGGGCCAACGTCCTGACTTTC
-	TRBJ2-7	-	TRBV7-9	CASSHPAGRGVYEQYF	TGTGCCAGCAGCCATCCTGCGGGCAGGGGGGTCTACGAGCAGTACTTC
-	TRBJ2-5	-	TRBV7-9	CASSLGTQGMETQYF	TGTGCCAGCAGCTTAGGGACACAGGGTATGGAGACCCAGTACTTC
-	TRBJ1-5	-	TRBV18	CASSPTRISNNQPQHF	TGTGCCAGCTCACCGACTAGGATCTCAAACAATCAGCCCCAGCATTTT
-	TRBJ2-2	TRBD2	TRBV4-1	CASSQGGLAGVGTGELFF	TGCGCCAGCAGCCAAGGGGGACTAGCGGGAGTAGGCACCGGGGAGCTGTTTTTT
-	TRBJ2-1	TRBD2	TRBV5-1	CASSLEASGSLTEQFF	TGCGCCAGCAGCTTGGAAGCTAGCGGGAGTCTTACTGAGCAGTTCTTC
once	TRBJ2-5	-	TRBV19	CASSRVRGGETQYF	TGTGCCAGTAGCCGGGTCCGAGGAGGAGAGACCCAGTACTTC
-	TRBJ2-7	-	TRBV3-1/TRBV3-2	CASSQGAPLEQYF	TGTGCCAGCAGCCAGGGGGCGCCCCTCGAGCAGTACTTC
-	TRBJ1-6	-	TRBV9	CASSVEQRPVNSPLHF	TGTGCCAGCAGCGTAGAGCAGAGGCCTGTGAATTCACCCCTCCACTTT
-	TRBJ2-7	TRBD2	TRBV19	CASGPTRLAETEQYF	TGTGCCAGTGGCCCTACTAGACTAGCGGAGACCGAGCAGTACTTC
-	TRBJ2-3	-	TRBV7-3	CASSLTSTLNTQYF	TGTGCCAGCAGCTTAACGTCGACTCTGAATACGCAGTATTTT
-	TRBJ1-1	-	TRBV10-2	CASSVEGGTTEAFF	TGCGCCAGCAGTGTGGAGGGAGGTACCACTGAAGCTTTCTTT